What follows are 5 T cell receptor beta chains derived from one specimen sequenced in a study of blood T cell repertoires in COVID-19. Assay used: immunoSEQ multiplex PCR; TCRdb lists only in-frame clones, some missing. Altogether 110,000 or so clones are present, 85% being singletons, with the ten largest covering around an eighth. The specimen was peripheral blood. The origin of the receptors is a human donor in a cohort sampled during active COVID-19.

This clone was detected only once. The gene calls are TRBV7-9 and TRBJ2-5; tentatively, D is TRBD2 (7 bases). Germline CDR1 SEHNR, CDR2 FQNEAQ (reference sequence). V gave up 0 bases and J gave up 5 bases, with 10 bases separating them. The CDR3 loop spans 14 amino acids. CDR3 in DNA: TGTGCCAGCAGCTTAGCGGGGGGGCAGGAGACCCAGTACTTC. Translation gives CASSLAGGQETQYF.

The chain links TRBV7-8 to TRBJ1-4, with TRBD1 identical over 9 bases. V shed 3 bases and J 4 bases; nucleotides not matched to a gene: 0. Germline CDR1 SGHVS, CDR2 FQNEAQ. This CDR3 contains 14 residues. CDR3 protein: CASSLGQGNEKLFF. Here the CDR3 DNA reads TGTGCCAGCAGCTTGGGACAGGGTAATGAAAAACTGTTTTTT.

This chain uses TRBV19 with TRBJ2-1, with 9 bases matching TRBD1. The CDR3 covers 15 residues. V dropped 8 bases and J dropped 8; count of bases not matched to a gene: 13. From germline, CDR1 is LNHDA and CDR2 SQIVND (reference sequence). CDR3 sequence: CASSSGTGFDDEQFF. For the CDR3, the DNA is TGTGCCAGTTCCTCTGGGACAGGGTTTGACGATGAGCAGTTCTTC. Variable domain in full (rest from reference TRBV19 and TRBJ2-1): DGGITQSPKYLFRKEGQNVTLSCEQNLNHDAMYWYRQDPGQGLRLIYYSQIVNDFQKGDIAEGYSVSREKKESFPLTVTSAQKNPTAFYLCASSSGTGFDDEQFFGPGTRLTVL.

This clone was recorded once. V gene TRBV7-3 combines with J gene TRBJ1-2; D ambiguous. Deletions cut 5 bases from V and 4 bases from J, with 11 bases between. Germline CDR1 reads SGHTA; CDR2 reads FQGTGA. The CDR3 has 13 residues. CDR3 DNA: TGTGCCAGCAGCATGACGGGGTCCTATGGCTACACCTTC. The encoded protein is CASSMTGSYGYTF.

This rearrangement joins TRBV5-4 to TRBJ2-2, with 9 bases fitting TRBD1. The CDR3 loop spans 13 amino acids. The germline CDR1 and CDR2 sequences are SGHNT and YYREEE (reference sequence). The trim removed 3 bases at V and 13 bases at J, leaving 7 bases unmatched. The CDR3 nucleotides are TGTGCCAGCAGCTCCGACAGGGGGTACGGGCTGTTTTTT. Amino acid sequence: CASSSDRGYGLFF.